What follows are 14 T cell receptor beta chains derived from one specimen sequenced in a study of cytomegalovirus exposure and HLA in healthy donors. Primers included in the PCR were 60 Vbeta and 13 Jbeta primers. The method was immunoSEQ multiplex PCR; TCRdb's version includes in-frame clones alone and lacks a portion of them. Its listing shows around 34,000 clones. Sequencing was performed on PBMCs. The receptor set was obtained from a woman aged 35 to 49 in good health and CMV-seropositive.

The genes are TRBV7-9 and TRBJ1-5; 7 bases line up with TRBD1. There are 14 residues in the CDR3. Germline V CDR1 and CDR2: SEHNR, FQNEAQ (reference sequence). Trimming took 5 bases from V and 2 from J; bases not matched to a gene: 3. The CDR3 region is CASSLGQGNQPQHF. DNA of the CDR3: TGTGCCAGCAGCCTCGGACAGGGCAATCAGCCCCAGCATTTT.

The chain joins TRBV5-5 to TRBJ1-2; 9 nucleotides align to TRBD1. Germline V gene data show CDR1 as SGHKS and CDR2 as YYEKEE (reference sequence). Losses at the gene ends were 4 bases for V and 4 bases for J; bases not matched to a gene: 14. There are 17 residues in the CDR3. CDR3 residues: CASSNLPTGGGSYGYTF. CDR3 nucleotide sequence: TGTGCCAGCAGCAACCTACCGACAGGGGGAGGGAGCTATGGCTACACCTTC.

The chain is built from TRBV28 and TRBJ2-6; perhaps TRBD2 as D (5 bases). The CDR3 is 15 residues long. CDR1 and CDR2 (germline): MDHEN, SYDVKM. Deletions cut 8 bases from V and 2 bases from J, with 13 bases between. The CDR3 loop is CASHSEGPGANVLTF. CDR3 DNA sequence: TGTGCCAGCCATTCTGAGGGCCCTGGGGCCAACGTCCTGACTTTC.

The chain recombines TRBV28 with TRBJ1-2, with 8 positions matching TRBD1. This CDR3 region has 16 residues. V shed 5 bases, J shed 2 bases, and the junction held 10 bases outside the gene matches. Germline assignment: CDR1 MDHEN and CDR2 SYDVKM. CDR3 protein: CASSRVGQGENYGYTF. The CDR3 bases are TGTGCCAGCAGTCGCGTCGGACAGGGAGAAAACTATGGCTACACCTTC.

The chain joins TRBV30 to TRBJ1-6; 9 bases agree with TRBD1. V shed 1 base and J 10 bases; nucleotides not matched to a gene: 8. The CDR3 consists of 15 residues. Germline V gene data show CDR1 as GTSNPN and CDR2 as SVGIG (reference sequence). For the CDR3, the DNA is TGTGCCTGGAGTGCACAGGGGGCTGGGCGGTCACCCCTCCACTTT. Its protein product is CAWSAQGAGRSPLHF.

V is TRBV10-3 and J is TRBJ1-1, with 10 bases lining up with TRBD1. Germline values: CDR1 ENHRY, CDR2 SYGVKD. Losses at the gene ends were 10 bases for V and 9 bases for J; bases not matched to a gene: 23. This CDR3 comprises 17 residues. In DNA, the CDR3 is TGTGCCACCCGGCCAAGATCAACCGGGACAGGGGTAATGAAAGCTTTCTTT. It yields the protein CATRPRSTGTGVMKAFF.

DNA of the CDR3: TGTGCCAGCTCTCCCACGAGGGGGGGTGCTTTCTTT. The encoded protein is CASSPTRGGAFF. This chain joins TRBV18 and TRBJ1-1; D possibly corresponds to TRBD1 (6 bases). The CDR3 is 12 residues long. Trimming removed 6 bases at V and 11 bases at J, with 16 bases between. CDR1 is KGHSH and CDR2 is LQKENI in the germline V gene.

The chain uses TRBV5-1 and TRBJ1-4; tentative D call: TRBD1 (6 bases). CDR3 size: 14 residues. V gave up 4 bases and J gave up 9 bases, with 16 bases separating them. Germline V lookup: CDR1 SGHRS, CDR2 YFSETQ. The CDR3 spells CASSADPGAKKLFF. CDR3 bases: TGCGCCAGCAGCGCGGACCCAGGGGCGAAAAAACTGTTTTTT.

The CDR3 DNA follows: TGTGCCAGCAGCTTGGCCGTGGGCCAAGTTGCTGAGCAGTTCTTC. Protein product: CASSLAVGQVAEQFF. This sequence joins TRBV5-4 and TRBJ2-1; the D is unclear. The V and J ends lost 0 bases and 9 bases respectively, with 16 bases between them. CDR1 is SGHNT and CDR2 is YYREEE in the germline V gene (reference sequence). The CDR3 covers 15 residues.

The rearrangement links TRBV28 to TRBJ1-5; tentative D call: TRBD1 (6 bases). V was clipped by 3 bases and J by 4 bases, with 10 bases between them. Germline assignment: CDR1 MDHEN and CDR2 SYDVKM. The CDR3 extends over 14 amino acids. DNA for the CDR3: TGTGCCAGCAGTTTTGGGACACTTAATCAGCCCCAGCATTTT. Translated, it gives CASSFGTLNQPQHF.

This chain uses TRBV7-8 with TRBJ2-1, with D perhaps matching TRBD1 (5 bases). V lost 5 bases and J lost 7, with 15 bases in between. Germline V gene data show CDR1 as SGHVS and CDR2 as FQNEAQ. The CDR3 sequence is 14 residues long. Here the CDR3 reads CASSPDRIGNEQFF. CDR3 DNA: TGTGCCAGCAGCCCCGACAGAATTGGGAATGAGCAGTTCTTC. Supplemented by reference TRBV7-8 and TRBJ2-1, the full variable domain reads GAGVSQSPRYKVAKRGQDVALRCDPISGHVSLFWYQQALGQGPEFLTYFQNEAQLDKSGLPSDRFFAERPEGSVSTLKIQRTQQEDSAVYLCASSPDRIGNEQFFGPGTRLTVL.

This chain connects TRBV18 to TRBJ1-5; D possibly corresponds to TRBD1 (5 bases). Trimming shortened V by 6 bases and J by 2 bases, and 11 bases separated the two germline ends. The CDR3 consists of 14 residues. In germline, CDR1 is KGHSH, CDR2 LQKENI. The CDR3 reads CASSPGGGNQPQHF. The CDR3 nucleotides read TGTGCCAGCTCCCCCGGGGGGGGCAATCAGCCCCAGCATTTT.

The chain recombines TRBV10-2 with TRBJ1-1; 9 bases map to TRBD1. CDR1 and CDR2 (germline): WSHSY, SAAADI. V shed 6 bases, J shed 4 bases, and the junction held 6 bases outside the gene matches. The CDR3 totals 14 residues. CDR3 amino acids: CASRTGTGITEAFF. Here the CDR3 DNA reads TGCGCCAGCAGGACCGGGACAGGGATCACTGAAGCTTTCTTT.

This sequence joins TRBV7-2 and TRBJ1-6, with 7 bases lining up with TRBD1. Trimming cost V 5 bases and J 9 bases; bases outside gene matches: 1. Germline CDR1 is SGHTA and CDR2 is FQGNSA. This CDR3 is 12 amino acids long. The CDR3 reads CASSDRASPLHF. The CDR3 coding sequence is TGTGCCAGCAGCGACAGGGCTTCACCCCTCCACTTT.